What follows are 15 T cell receptor beta chains derived from one specimen sequenced in a study of blood T cell repertoires in COVID-19 (dated by TCRdb to the early 2020s). The method behind the library was the immunoSEQ multiplex PCR assay. This is the immuneACCESS table as TCRdb keeps it, with only in-frame sequences that have V and J called. A part of the clones is gone; compared with another copy, unresolved V genes explain less than half, and the rest is unexplained. This sample lists 290,000 or so clones; 65% to 90% were detected once. Jointly, the top ten make up 5.1% of the sample. The sequenced sample consisted of peripheral blood. The receptor source for this set is a man aged 45 to 65 with active or convalescent COVID-19.

This rearrangement joins TRBV15 to TRBJ1-2; a weak D match, TRBD1 (5 bases). V lost 6 bases and J lost 2, with 13 bases in between. This CDR3 comprises 14 residues. Germline V CDR1 and CDR2: LNHNV, YYDKDF (reference sequence). CDR3: CATSLGGRNYGYTF. DNA of the CDR3: TGTGCCACCAGTTTGGGGGGGAGGAACTATGGCTACACCTTC.

This clone was counted between two and nine times. This chain uses TRBV5-1 with TRBJ2-1; TRBD2 matches at 7 bases. CDR1 SGHRS and CDR2 YFSETQ come from the germline V gene. This CDR3 spans 15 amino acids. J gave up 6 bases and V 3 bases, and 9 bases lay outside the gene matches. DNA of the CDR3: TGCGCCAGCAGCTATAATGCGGGAGCAGGCAATGAGCAGTTCTTC. Translation: CASSYNAGAGNEQFF.

The chain employs TRBV15 and TRBJ2-7; a possible D gene is TRBD2 (5 bases). Deletions cut 5 bases from V and 7 bases from J, with 12 bases between. The CDR3 sequence is 12 residues long. The germline CDR1 and CDR2 sequences are LNHNV and YYDKDF (reference sequence). The CDR3 reads CATSAGHGEQYF. In nucleotides, the CDR3 is TGTGCCACCAGCGCGGGCCATGGGGAGCAGTACTTC.

The chain employs TRBV20-1 and TRBJ1-1, with D tentatively TRBD1 (5 bases). This CDR3 has 13 amino acids. The germline gives CDR1 DFQATT, CDR2 SNEGSKA (reference sequence). The V gene lost 3 bases and the J gene lost 5 bases, with 13 bases spanning the gap. This CDR3 is CSASGQGLTEAFF. CDR3 sequence (DNA): TGCAGTGCTAGTGGCCAGGGTCTAACTGAAGCTTTCTTT.

A few counts support this clone. The chain couples TRBV11-2 to TRBJ2-5, with 8 bases aligning to TRBD1. The CDR3 runs to 18 residues. Looked up from germline, CDR1 is SGHAT and CDR2 is FQNNGV. Losses at the gene ends were 1 base for V and 4 bases for J; bases not matched to a gene: 14. The CDR3 spells CASSLAGQGALRGETQYF. The CDR3 nucleotides are TGTGCCAGCAGCTTAGCTGGTCAGGGGGCGTTACGGGGAGAGACCCAGTACTTC.

The chain carries TRBV12-5 and TRBJ1-4; D is ambiguous. This CDR3 contains 15 residues. The germline V gene has CDR1 LGHNT and CDR2 FRNRAP. Deletions cut 2 bases from V and 4 bases from J, with 11 bases between. The CDR3 DNA sequence: TGTGCTAGTGGTTTGAGCGGTCGCCGTAATGAAAAACTGTTTTTT. Protein sequence: CASGLSGRRNEKLFF.

This clone has just a few counts. DNA of the CDR3: TGTGCCAGCAGCCCGGGGCTCGCGGGGGAAAAACTGTTTTTT. Encoded protein: CASSPGLAGEKLFF. V and J are TRBV7-9 and TRBJ1-4, with D possibly being TRBD1 (5 bases). The V gene's germline CDR1 is SEHNR and CDR2 FQNEAQ (reference sequence). The CDR3 runs 14 residues. V shed 5 bases and J shed 8 bases, with 15 bases lying between them.

This chain joins TRBV29-1 and TRBJ2-2; a weak D match, TRBD2 (6 bases). The CDR3 is 15 amino acids. The V and J ends lost 4 bases and 3 bases respectively, with 15 bases between them. Germline V gene data show CDR1 as SQVTM and CDR2 as ANQGSEA. The CDR3 is CSVGRSGGYTGELFF. CDR3 coding DNA: TGCAGCGTTGGCCGGTCCGGGGGATACACCGGGGAGCTGTTTTTT.

The genes are TRBV2 and TRBJ2-3; 9 positions agree with TRBD1. Germline V gene sequence: CDR1 SNHLY, CDR2 FYNNEI. The ends lost 5 bases at V and 3 bases at J; junction bases unmatched: 6. The CDR3 has 15 residues. The CDR3 loop is CASSSRQGETDTQYF. For the CDR3, the DNA is TGTGCCAGCAGTTCCAGACAGGGGGAAACAGATACGCAGTATTTT.

The V and J genes are TRBV18 and TRBJ2-7, with a tentative D call TRBD2 (5 bases). This CDR3 is built from 12 residues. Trimming shortened V by 1 base and J by 6 bases, and 7 bases separated the two germline ends. The germline gives CDR1 KGHSH, CDR2 LQKENI. Here the CDR3 reads CASSPRGLEQYF. The CDR3 coding sequence is TGTGCCAGCTCACCACGAGGGCTCGAGCAGTACTTC.

V gene TRBV19 combines with J gene TRBJ1-1, with D maybe TRBD1 (5 bases). Trimming removed 2 bases from V and 0 bases from J, with 13 bases in between. The CDR3 spans 16 residues. From germline, CDR1 is LNHDA and CDR2 SQIVND (reference sequence). The CDR3 DNA reads as TGTGCCAGTAGTATACCAACAGGTACCATGAACACTGAAGCTTTCTTT. Translated: CASSIPTGTMNTEAFF. Full variable domain (missing parts from reference TRBV19 and TRBJ1-1): DGGITQSPKYLFRKEGQNVTLSCEQNLNHDAMYWYRQDPGQGLRLIYYSQIVNDFQKGDIAEGYSVSREKKESFPLTVTSAQKNPTAFYLCASSIPTGTMNTEAFFGQGTRLTVV.

This chain connects TRBV25-1 to TRBJ1-1; 7 nucleotides line up with TRBD1. Trimming at V came to 7 bases and at J to 0 bases, leaving 8 bases not matched to a gene. The CDR3 covers 15 residues. CDR1 is MGHDK, CDR2 SYGVNS, per germline. The CDR3 is CASTQTGWLNTEAFF. The CDR3 region has the DNA TGTGCCAGCACCCAGACAGGGTGGTTGAACACTGAAGCTTTCTTT. Full variable domain (rest looked up from reference TRBV25-1 and TRBJ1-1): EADIYQTPRYLVIGTGKKITLECSQTMGHDKMYWYQQDPGMELHLIHYSYGVNSTEKGDLSSESTVSRIRTEHFPLTLESARPSHTSQYLCASTQTGWLNTEAFFGQGTRLTVV.

This chain joins TRBV21-1 and TRBJ1-4; TRBD1, the D gene given by the table, was not confirmed from the DNA. TRBV21-1 is marked as a pseudogene. This CDR3 comprises 15 residues. The CDR3 spells CASSGWTGFNEKLFF. In DNA, the CDR3 is TGTGCCAGCAGCGGTTGGACAGGGTTTAATGAAAAACTGTTTTTT.

The rearrangement links TRBV28 to TRBJ1-1, with D possibly TRBD1 on 5 matching bases. This CDR3 comprises 14 residues. V was cut by 6 bases and J by 10 bases, with 21 bases left in between. Germline lookup yields CDR1 MDHEN and CDR2 SYDVKM. The CDR3 region has the DNA TGTGCCAGCAGCCCGGGCGGGACTGCCTTTGGAGCTTTCTTT. Its protein is CASSPGGTAFGAFF.

The table lists this clone with a count of one. The V and J genes are TRBV25-1 and TRBJ2-5, with TRBD2 matching 10 bases. Germline V CDR1 and CDR2: MGHDK, SYGVNS. CDR3 size: 14 residues. The J segment lost 5 bases and the V segment lost 7 bases, leaving 7 bases of the junction unmatched. The CDR3 loop reads CASIGLAGEETQYF. DNA of the CDR3: TGTGCCAGCATTGGGCTAGCGGGAGAGGAGACCCAGTACTTC.